Following are 30 T cell receptor beta chains from one sample sequenced in a study of technical replicates of blood from a few donors. Assay used: immunoSEQ multiplex PCR; TCRdb lists only in-frame clones, some missing. The sample records tens of thousands of clones, approximately 95% being singletons. Sequenced input: T cells isolated from PBMCs. These receptors all come from a human donor in good health.

The chain's CDR3 is CATRRERETYEQYF. In DNA, the CDR3 is TGTGCCACCAGAAGGGAGCGGGAGACCTACGAGCAGTACTTC. This chain joins TRBV15 and TRBJ2-7; 8 bases line up with TRBD2. The CDR3 runs to 14 residues. Trimming at V came to 6 bases and at J to 2 bases, leaving 6 bases not matched to a gene. CDR1 is LNHNV, CDR2 YYDKDF, per germline (reference sequence).

This chain connects TRBV9 to TRBJ1-2; D remains ambiguous. Germline assignment: CDR1 SGDLS and CDR2 YYNGEE. The V and J ends lost 1 base and 8 bases respectively, with 15 bases between them. The CDR3 contains 14 residues. Written as DNA, the CDR3 is TGTGCCAGCAGCGTACAGGCGGGTACGGGGGGCTACACCTTC. Protein: CASSVQAGTGGYTF.

This chain links TRBV6-1 with TRBJ1-6, with D possibly matching TRBD1 (6 bases). This CDR3 is built from 16 residues. V lost 3 bases and J 3 bases, leaving 12 bases between the germline ends. Germline CDR1 and CDR2: MNHNS and SASEGT. The CDR3 DNA is TGTGCCAGCAGTGAGGCAGACAGGATCTATAATTCACCCCTCCACTTT. This encodes CASSEADRIYNSPLHF.

This clone was seen just once. This rearrangement joins TRBV15 to TRBJ2-1; D might be TRBD2 (5 bases). CDR1 is LNHNV and CDR2 is YYDKDF in the germline V gene (reference sequence). This CDR3 has 14 amino acids. With 5 bases removed from V and 5 bases from J, the gap between germline ends came to 13 bases. CDR3 sequence: CATSRRISDNEQFF. For the CDR3, the DNA is TGTGCCACCAGCCGCCGGATTAGCGACAATGAGCAGTTCTTC.

This chain connects TRBV5-4 to TRBJ1-2, with TRBD1 as a possible D gene (5 bases). Looked up from germline, CDR1 is SGHNT and CDR2 is YYREEE (reference sequence). The ends were cut back, 2 bases at V and 4 bases at J, with 12 bases in the middle. This CDR3 is 14 amino acids long. CDR3 DNA sequence: TGTGCCAGCAGCTTTGCAGGGCTTCGCTATGGCTACACCTTC. Translating it yields CASSFAGLRYGYTF.

The chain couples TRBV6-5 to TRBJ1-3, with D unresolved. The CDR3 runs to 15 residues. CDR1 is MNHEY, CDR2 SVGAGI, per germline. Trimming pared 2 bases from V and 3 bases from J, leaving 11 bases between. The CDR3 DNA reads TGTGCCAGCAGTTACGCCCGAGGTAGTGGAAACACCATATATTTT. It yields the protein CASSYARGSGNTIYF.

The chain has TRBV5-1 and TRBJ2-3; 8 nucleotides align to TRBD2. With 0 bases clipped from V and 6 bases from J, the junction kept 9 bases outside the gene matches. Per the germline V gene, CDR1 is SGHRS and CDR2 is YFSETQ. The CDR3 extends over 16 amino acids. The CDR3 nucleotides are TGCGCCAGCAGCTTGGTGGTAGCGGGGAGGTCGGATACGCAGTATTTT. It specifies CASSLVVAGRSDTQYF.

V usage is TRBV5-4 and J usage is TRBJ2-7; TRBD1 aligns across 7 bases. The CDR3 spans 13 residues. Germline V gives CDR1 SGHNT, CDR2 YYREEE (reference sequence). After removal of 0 bases from V and 5 bases from J, the junction contained 2 bases not matched to a gene. CDR3 nucleotide sequence: TGTGCCAGCAGCTTGGAGGGGGCGAACGAGCAGTACTTC. This codes for CASSLEGANEQYF. Combining the CDR3 with reference TRBV5-4 and TRBJ2-7 gives the whole variable domain ETGVTQSPTHLIKTRGQQVTLRCSSQSGHNTVSWYQQALGQGPQFIFQYYREEENGRGNFPPRFSGLQFPNYSSELNVNALELDDSALYLCASSLEGANEQYFGPGTRLTVT.

The chain combines TRBV7-2 with TRBJ2-5; unclear D gene. Germline lookup yields CDR1 SGHTA and CDR2 FQGNSA. The CDR3 extends over 13 amino acids. Trimming cost V 1 base and J 5 bases, with 8 bases left between them. The CDR3 sequence is CASSLELRETQYF. The DNA of the CDR3 is TGTGCCAGCAGCTTAGAGTTGCGGGAGACCCAGTACTTC.

V is TRBV27 and J is TRBJ2-7; 9 positions agree with TRBD1. The V segment lost 6 bases and the J segment 5 bases; nucleotides outside the gene matches: 11. The germline V gene has CDR1 MNHEY and CDR2 SMNVEV (reference sequence). The CDR3 runs 15 residues. The chain's CDR3 is CASSQRTGADHEQYF. The CDR3 bases are TGTGCCAGCAGCCAAAGGACAGGGGCGGACCACGAGCAGTACTTC.

The chain has TRBV6-5 and TRBJ2-1; weak D call: TRBD2 (5 bases). The germline CDR1 and CDR2 sequences are MNHEY and SVGAGI. Between the trimmed V and J ends, which lost 0 bases and 7 bases, there was a span of 10 bases. The CDR3 is 14 amino acids. The CDR3 DNA reads TGTGCCAGCAGTTACTCGATAGTAGCGAATGAGCAGTTCTTC. This codes for CASSYSIVANEQFF.

The chain is built from TRBV15 and TRBJ2-3; D is ambiguous. The CDR3 is 15 amino acids. The germline V gene encodes CDR1 LNHNV and CDR2 YYDKDF (reference sequence). V lost 0 bases to trimming and J lost 2 bases, with 9 bases between them. CDR3 bases: TGTGCCACCAGCAGAGAAGTCATAGTCACAGATACGCAGTATTTT. The encoded protein is CATSREVIVTDTQYF.

V and J are TRBV14 and TRBJ1-1; D not certain. V lost 1 base and J lost 5, with 5 bases in between. Germline V gene lookup returns CDR1 SGHDN and CDR2 FVKESK. This CDR3 contains 12 residues. The CDR3 region is CASSQVPTEAFF. The CDR3 DNA reads as TGTGCCAGCAGCCAAGTTCCTACTGAAGCTTTCTTT.

This chain connects TRBV20-1 to TRBJ2-1; no clear D gene. CDR3 length equals 11 residues. CDR1 and CDR2 from the germline V gene are DFQATT and SNEGSKA (reference sequence). Trimming pared 3 bases from V and 8 bases from J, leaving 8 bases between. CDR3 in amino acids: CSASRSDEQFF. The CDR3 DNA reads TGCAGTGCTAGTCGCTCGGATGAGCAGTTCTTC.

V gene TRBV7-9 combines with J gene TRBJ1-5; tentative D call: TRBD1 (5 bases). CDR3 length equals 13 residues. The germline V gene encodes CDR1 SEHNR and CDR2 FQNEAQ (reference sequence). V lost 3 bases and J 12 bases, leaving 15 bases between the germline ends. CDR3 protein: CASSFELAGLQHF. The DNA for the CDR3 is TGTGCCAGCAGCTTTGAGTTGGCAGGGCTCCAGCATTTT.

The chain couples TRBV4-2 to TRBJ2-3, with TRBD2 matching over 10 bases. V shed 0 bases and J 2 bases; nucleotides not matched to a gene: 5. Germline V gene sequence: CDR1 LGHNA, CDR2 YNFKEQ. CDR3 length equals 17 residues. The CDR3 DNA follows: TGTGCCAGCAGCCAAGATCCTAGCGGGGGTACCACAGATACGCAGTATTTT. Translation: CASSQDPSGGTTDTQYF.

The chain links TRBV6-1 to TRBJ2-7, with a possible D match to TRBD1 (5 bases). V shed 4 bases and J shed 6 bases, with 13 bases lying between them. This CDR3 is built from 13 residues. From germline, CDR1 is MNHNS and CDR2 SASEGT. In DNA form, the CDR3 reads TGTGCCAGCAGTGTTACAAGTCAGGGCGAGCAGTACTTC. Protein product: CASSVTSQGEQYF.

The chain uses TRBV9 and TRBJ2-1; no definite D call. Germline V gives CDR1 SGDLS, CDR2 YYNGEE. Deletions cut 2 bases from V and 3 bases from J, with 12 bases between. The CDR3 has 15 amino acids. CDR3 residues: CASSVHSGYYNEQFF. The DNA of the CDR3 is TGTGCCAGCAGCGTCCACTCAGGTTACTACAATGAGCAGTTCTTC.

This chain links TRBV28 with TRBJ2-3, with 8 bases identical to TRBD1. In germline, CDR1 is MDHEN, CDR2 SYDVKM. The CDR3 contains 15 residues. With 6 bases clipped from V and 4 bases from J, the junction kept 9 bases outside the gene matches. The CDR3 protein is CASSFRGRIADTQYF. DNA for the CDR3: TGTGCCAGCAGCTTCAGGGGGCGAATCGCAGATACGCAGTATTTT.

V usage is TRBV28 and J usage is TRBJ1-5; D is undetermined. The germline CDR1 and CDR2 sequences are MDHEN and SYDVKM. V was trimmed by 1 base and J by 2 bases, leaving 6 bases between them. This CDR3 has 14 amino acids. CDR3 DNA: TGTGCCAGCAGTTTATACGCGGGCAATCAGCCCCAGCATTTT. It specifies CASSLYAGNQPQHF.

The rearrangement links TRBV9 to TRBJ1-2; D uncertain. V gave up 0 bases and J gave up 7 bases, with 13 bases separating them. This CDR3 is 14 amino acids long. Germline V gene sequence: CDR1 SGDLS, CDR2 YYNGEE. The CDR3 nucleotides are TGTGCCAGCAGCGTAGCTGAGGGAGAAAGTGGCTACACCTTC. Its protein is CASSVAEGESGYTF.

This clone has just one count. V usage is TRBV10-1 and J usage is TRBJ2-5; 7 nucleotides agree with TRBD1. The trim removed 2 bases at V and 3 bases at J, leaving 9 bases unmatched. The germline V gene has CDR1 WNHNN and CDR2 SYGVQD (reference sequence). The CDR3 has 16 residues. The CDR3 here is CASSEKPGQRKETQYF. CDR3 bases: TGCGCCAGCAGTGAGAAGCCGGGACAGCGAAAAGAGACCCAGTACTTC.

This clone was seen just once. The J gene is TRBJ1-5, the V gene TRBV9; perhaps TRBD1 as D (5 bases). V lost 0 bases, J lost 1 base, and 11 bases lay in between. This CDR3 is built from 16 residues. From germline, CDR1 is SGDLS and CDR2 YYNGEE. CDR3 coding DNA: TGTGCCAGCAGCGTAGGACCGGCAGGGAGCAATCAGCCCCAGCATTTT. Translation: CASSVGPAGSNQPQHF.

The rearrangement joins TRBV29-1 to TRBJ2-5, with TRBD1 as a possible D gene (5 bases). This CDR3 is 15 amino acids long. V lost 4 bases and J lost 5, with 20 bases in between. CDR1 and CDR2 (germline): SQVTM, ANQGSEA. The CDR3 loop is CSVAVGRVGSETQYF. The CDR3 region has the DNA TGCAGCGTTGCAGTGGGCAGGGTAGGGTCGGAGACCCAGTACTTC.

The chain combines TRBV6-5 with TRBJ1-2, with 10 bases aligning to TRBD1. From germline, CDR1 is MNHEY and CDR2 SVGAGI. The J segment lost 4 bases and the V segment lost 6 bases, leaving 8 bases of the junction unmatched. The CDR3 totals 15 residues. The CDR3 nucleotides are TGTGCCAGCAGCCCTCCGGGACAGGGGATCTATGGCTACACCTTC. Translated: CASSPPGQGIYGYTF.

The chain employs TRBV7-6 and TRBJ2-5; D not resolved. The V end lost 1 base, the J end lost 3 bases, and 21 bases lay between the germline ends. Looked up from germline, CDR1 is SGHVS and CDR2 is FNYEAQ. The CDR3 totals 18 residues. CDR3 in DNA: TGTGCCAGCAGCTTAGTTCTCACGTTGGGCAAATTGGAAGAGACCCAGTACTTC. It encodes CASSLVLTLGKLEETQYF.

The rearrangement joins TRBV10-1 to TRBJ1-3; possible D gene TRBD1, 5 bases. The CDR3 consists of 17 residues. Trimming took off 4 bases at V and 0 bases at J, with 16 bases between the two ends. The germline gives CDR1 WNHNN, CDR2 SYGVQD (reference sequence). CDR3 region: CASSVNWGVFSGNTIYF. As DNA, the CDR3 is TGCGCCAGCAGTGTGAATTGGGGGGTTTTCTCTGGAAACACCATATATTTT.

The chain uses TRBV30 and TRBJ1-3, with D hard to call. The CDR3 extends over 13 amino acids. Trimming removed 2 bases from V and 0 bases from J, with 5 bases in between. Germline V gene lookup returns CDR1 GTSNPN and CDR2 SVGIG (reference sequence). CDR3 region: CAWSTSSGNTIYF. The CDR3 nucleotides are TGTGCCTGGAGTACAAGCTCTGGAAACACCATATATTTT.

The gene calls are TRBV28 and TRBJ2-7; TRBD2 matches at 7 bases. V lost 1 base and J lost 3; bases outside the gene matches: 6. The V gene's germline CDR1 is MDHEN and CDR2 SYDVKM. The length of the CDR3 is 15 residues. The CDR3 loop reads CASSLLREENYEQYF. CDR3 DNA sequence: TGTGCCAGCAGTTTATTACGGGAGGAGAACTACGAGCAGTACTTC.

The chain recombines TRBV6-1 with TRBJ2-7, with TRBD1 as a possible D gene (6 bases). Trimming removed 6 bases at V and 3 bases at J, with 18 bases between. CDR1 is MNHNS and CDR2 is SASEGT in the germline V gene. CDR3 size: 15 residues. Written as DNA, the CDR3 is TGTGCCAGCAGGCTTCAGGACAGCGCCTTCTACGAGCAGTACTTC. Protein product: CASRLQDSAFYEQYF.